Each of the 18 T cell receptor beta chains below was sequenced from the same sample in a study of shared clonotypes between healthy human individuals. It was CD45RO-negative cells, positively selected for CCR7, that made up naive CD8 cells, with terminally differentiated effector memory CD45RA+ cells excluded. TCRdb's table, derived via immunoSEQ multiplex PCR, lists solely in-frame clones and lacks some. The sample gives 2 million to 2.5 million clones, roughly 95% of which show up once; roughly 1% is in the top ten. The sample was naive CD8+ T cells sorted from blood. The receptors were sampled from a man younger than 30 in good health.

CDR3 loop: CASSFQPGGLVEQYF. In DNA, the CDR3 is TGTGCCAGCAGTTTTCAGCCGGGGGGGCTCGTCGAGCAGTACTTC. The chain couples TRBV28 to TRBJ2-7; 8 positions agree with TRBD2. The J segment lost 6 bases and the V segment lost 3 bases, leaving 10 bases of the junction unmatched. Germline lookup yields CDR1 MDHEN and CDR2 SYDVKM. The CDR3 totals 15 residues.

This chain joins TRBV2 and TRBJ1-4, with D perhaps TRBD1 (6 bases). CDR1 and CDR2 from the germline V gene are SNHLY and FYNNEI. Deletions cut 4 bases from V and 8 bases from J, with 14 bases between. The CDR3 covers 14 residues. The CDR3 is CASSAPGGREKLFF. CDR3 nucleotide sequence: TGTGCCAGCAGTGCTCCGGGGGGGCGCGAAAAACTGTTTTTT.

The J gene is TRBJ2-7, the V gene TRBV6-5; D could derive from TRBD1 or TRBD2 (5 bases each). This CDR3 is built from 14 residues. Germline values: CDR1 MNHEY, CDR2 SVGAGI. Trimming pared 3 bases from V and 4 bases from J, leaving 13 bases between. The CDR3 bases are TGTGCCAGCAGTTATGGGGACGGTGGTTACGAGCAGTACTTC. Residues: CASSYGDGGYEQYF.

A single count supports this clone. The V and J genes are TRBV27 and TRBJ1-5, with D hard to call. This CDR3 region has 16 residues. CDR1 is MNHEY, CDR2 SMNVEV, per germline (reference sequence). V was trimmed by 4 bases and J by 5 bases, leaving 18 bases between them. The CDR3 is CASSSLSPQLDQPQHF. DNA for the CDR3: TGTGCCAGCAGTTCCCTCTCCCCCCAGTTGGATCAGCCCCAGCATTTT.

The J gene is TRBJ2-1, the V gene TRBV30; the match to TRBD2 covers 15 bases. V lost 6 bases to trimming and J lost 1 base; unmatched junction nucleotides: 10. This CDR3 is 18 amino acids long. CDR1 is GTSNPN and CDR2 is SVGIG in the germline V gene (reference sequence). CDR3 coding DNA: TGTGCCTGCCACTTGCCGGGACTAGCGGGGGGTTCCTACAATGAGCAGTTCTTC. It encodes CACHLPGLAGGSYNEQFF.

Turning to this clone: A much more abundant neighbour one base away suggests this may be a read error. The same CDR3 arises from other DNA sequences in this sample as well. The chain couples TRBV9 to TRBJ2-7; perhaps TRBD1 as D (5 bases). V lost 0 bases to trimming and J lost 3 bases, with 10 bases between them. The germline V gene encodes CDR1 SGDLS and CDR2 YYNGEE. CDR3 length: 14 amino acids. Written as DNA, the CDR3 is TGTGCCAGCAGCGTAGGGGGCGGAAACTACGAGCAGTACTTC. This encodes CASSVGGGNYEQYF.

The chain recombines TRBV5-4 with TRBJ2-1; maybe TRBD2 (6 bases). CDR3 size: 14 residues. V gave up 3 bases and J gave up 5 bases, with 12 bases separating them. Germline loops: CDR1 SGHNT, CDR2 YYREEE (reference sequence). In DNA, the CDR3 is TGTGCCAGCAGCTGGGGCGGGATGAACAATGAGCAGTTCTTC. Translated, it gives CASSWGGMNNEQFF.

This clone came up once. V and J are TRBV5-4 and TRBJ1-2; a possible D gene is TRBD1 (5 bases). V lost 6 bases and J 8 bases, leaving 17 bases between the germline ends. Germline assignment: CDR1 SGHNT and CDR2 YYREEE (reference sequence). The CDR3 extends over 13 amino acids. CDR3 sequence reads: CASTQGGFGGYTF. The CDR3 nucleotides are TGTGCCAGCACCCAGGGAGGGTTTGGCGGCTACACCTTC.

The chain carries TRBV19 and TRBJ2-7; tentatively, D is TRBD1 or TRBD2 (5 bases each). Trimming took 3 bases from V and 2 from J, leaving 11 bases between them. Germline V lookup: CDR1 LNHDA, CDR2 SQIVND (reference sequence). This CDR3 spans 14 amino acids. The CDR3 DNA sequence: TGTGCCAGTAGTATCCAAGGGACCACCTACGAGCAGTACTTC. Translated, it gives CASSIQGTTYEQYF. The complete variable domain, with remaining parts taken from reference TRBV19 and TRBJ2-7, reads DGGITQSPKYLFRKEGQNVTLSCEQNLNHDAMYWYRQDPGQGLRLIYYSQIVNDFQKGDIAEGYSVSREKKESFPLTVTSAQKNPTAFYLCASSIQGTTYEQYFGPGTRLTVT.

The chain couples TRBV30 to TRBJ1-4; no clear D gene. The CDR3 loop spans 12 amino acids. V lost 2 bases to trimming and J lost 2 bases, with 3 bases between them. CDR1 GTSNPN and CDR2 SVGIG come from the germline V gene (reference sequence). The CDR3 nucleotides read TGTGCCTGGAGTTACACTAATGAAAAACTGTTTTTT. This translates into CAWSYTNEKLFF.

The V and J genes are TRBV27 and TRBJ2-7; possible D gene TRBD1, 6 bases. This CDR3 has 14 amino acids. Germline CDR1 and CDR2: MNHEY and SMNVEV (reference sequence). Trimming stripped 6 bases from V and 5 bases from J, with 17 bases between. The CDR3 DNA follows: TGTGCCAGCAGATACAGGGTCGGAGCGAACGAGCAGTACTTC. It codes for CASRYRVGANEQYF.

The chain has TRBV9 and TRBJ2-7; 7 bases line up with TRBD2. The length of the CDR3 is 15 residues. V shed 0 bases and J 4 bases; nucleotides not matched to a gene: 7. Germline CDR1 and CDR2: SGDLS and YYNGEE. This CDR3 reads CASSVAAGDPYEQYF. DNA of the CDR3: TGTGCCAGCAGCGTAGCGGCGGGAGATCCGTACGAGCAGTACTTC. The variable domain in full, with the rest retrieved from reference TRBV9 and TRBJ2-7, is DSGVTQTPKHLITATGQRVTLRCSPRSGDLSVYWYQQSLDQGLQFLIQYYNGEERAKGNILERFSAQQFPDLHSELNLSSLELGDSALYFCASSVAAGDPYEQYFGPGTRLTVT.

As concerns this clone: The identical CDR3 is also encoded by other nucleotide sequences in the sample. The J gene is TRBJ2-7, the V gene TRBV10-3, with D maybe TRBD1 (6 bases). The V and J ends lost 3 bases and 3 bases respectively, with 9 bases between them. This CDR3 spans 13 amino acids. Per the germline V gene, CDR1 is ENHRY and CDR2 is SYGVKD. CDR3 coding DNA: TGTGCCATCAGTGAACAGGGTAGCTACGAGCAGTACTTC. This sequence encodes CAISEQGSYEQYF.

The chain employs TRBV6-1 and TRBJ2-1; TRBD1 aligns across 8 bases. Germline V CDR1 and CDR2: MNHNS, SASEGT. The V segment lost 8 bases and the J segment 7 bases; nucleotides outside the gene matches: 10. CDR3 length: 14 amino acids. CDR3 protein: CASEDREGWNEQFF. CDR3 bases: TGTGCCAGCGAGGACAGGGAAGGATGGAATGAGCAGTTCTTC.

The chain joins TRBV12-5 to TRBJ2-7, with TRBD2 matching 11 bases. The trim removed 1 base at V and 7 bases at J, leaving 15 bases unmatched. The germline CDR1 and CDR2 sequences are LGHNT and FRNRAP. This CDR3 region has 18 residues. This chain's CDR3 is CASGLGGSGRARILEQYF. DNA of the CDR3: TGTGCTAGTGGTTTGGGGGGTAGCGGGAGGGCTCGCATACTGGAGCAGTACTTC.

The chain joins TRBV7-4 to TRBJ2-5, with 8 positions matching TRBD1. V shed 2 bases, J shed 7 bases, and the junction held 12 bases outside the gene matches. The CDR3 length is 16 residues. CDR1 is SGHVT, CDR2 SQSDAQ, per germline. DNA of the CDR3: TGTGCCAGCAGCTTATGGGGACAGGTGAAATGCGGGACCCAGTACTTC. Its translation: CASSLWGQVKCGTQYF.

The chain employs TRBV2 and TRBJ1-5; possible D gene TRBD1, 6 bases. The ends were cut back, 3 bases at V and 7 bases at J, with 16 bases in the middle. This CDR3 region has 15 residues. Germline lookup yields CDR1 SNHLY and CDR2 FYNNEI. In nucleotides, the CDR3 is TGTGCCAGCAGTGAGGGGGCCTCGTATTTACAGCCCCAGCATTTT. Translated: CASSEGASYLQPQHF.

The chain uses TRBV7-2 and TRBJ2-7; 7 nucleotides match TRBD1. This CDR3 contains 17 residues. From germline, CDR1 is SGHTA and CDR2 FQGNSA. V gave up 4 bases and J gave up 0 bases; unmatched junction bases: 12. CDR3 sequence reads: CASSSEAPDRYSYEQYF. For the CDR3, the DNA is TGTGCCAGCAGCTCGGAGGCTCCGGACAGGTACTCCTACGAGCAGTACTTC.